This T cell receptor (beta chain) was captured by sequencing in a study of cytomegalovirus exposure and HLA in healthy donors. The CDR3 is 14 amino acids. Trimming took off 5 bases at V and 0 bases at J, with 8 bases between the two ends. Germline assignment: CDR1 SGHTA and CDR2 FQGNSA. Amplification used 60 Vbeta primers and 13 Jbeta primers. Clones were read by immunoSEQ multiplex PCR, and TCRdb kept only the in-frame ones, dropping some. There are around 57,000 clones in the sample; 80% to 90% occur only once, and about 1.6% lies in the top ten. Sequenced: PBMCs. The TCR was taken from a man aged 30-40 years in good health and CMV-seropositive. The V gene is TRBV7-2, the J gene TRBJ1-5; D is unresolved. CDR3: CASSLQYSNQPQHF. The CDR3 coding sequence is TGTGCCAGCAGCCTCCAGTATAGCAATCAGCCCCAGCATTTT.